What follows are 22 T cell receptor beta chains derived from one specimen sequenced in a study of response to subunit inactivated influenza vaccine. TCRdb independently ran MiXCR on the RT-PCR reads; one entry per CDR3 protein. Of hundreds of thousands of distinct CDR3 sequences listed, approximately 14% were seen once; the top ten hold 6.5% to 8.5%. The sample was PBMCs from blood, taken less than 15 days before vaccination. Receptor source: a man aged 50-60 years who received an inactivated influenza vaccine.

The chain joins TRBV27 to TRBJ2-1; the D is unclear. The germline V gene encodes CDR1 MNHEY and CDR2 SMNVEV (reference sequence). V was cut by 7 bases and J by 0 bases, with 10 bases left in between. CDR3 length equals 14 residues. CDR3 amino acids: CASKVGSSYNEQFF. The CDR3 DNA is TGTGCCAGCAAGGTTGGCAGCTCCTACAATGAGCAGTTCTTC.

The rearrangement joins TRBV9 to TRBJ2-7; a possible D gene is TRBD1 (5 bases). CDR1 SGDLS and CDR2 YYNGEE come from the germline V gene. Trimming took off 4 bases at V and 0 bases at J, with 14 bases between the two ends. The CDR3 has 15 residues. CDR3 amino acids: CASSPRTSSSYEQYF. In DNA, the CDR3 is TGTGCCAGCAGCCCCCGGACAAGTAGCTCCTACGAGCAGTACTTC. Variable domain in full (rest from reference TRBV9 and TRBJ2-7): DSGVTQTPKHLITATGQRVTLRCSPRSGDLSVYWYQQSLDQGLQFLIQYYNGEERAKGNILERFSAQQFPDLHSELNLSSLELGDSALYFCASSPRTSSSYEQYFGPGTRLTVT.

The chain couples TRBV7-9 to TRBJ2-4, with 8 bases identical to TRBD2. Unmatched junction bases numbered 6, after V lost 3 bases and J lost 2 bases. The CDR3 sequence is 16 residues long. Per the germline V gene, CDR1 is SEHNR and CDR2 is FQNEAQ (reference sequence). The CDR3 region is CASSFTAGDTKNIQYF. The CDR3 DNA reads as TGTGCCAGCAGCTTTACAGCGGGGGATACCAAAAACATTCAGTACTTC.

This clonotype occurred many times. The chain combines TRBV12-3 or TRBV12-4 with TRBJ1-2, with D uncertain. The CDR3 loop spans 12 amino acids. Trimming took off 3 bases at V and 6 bases at J, with 8 bases between the two ends. The CDR3 sequence is CASSLAPDGYTF. The DNA for the CDR3 is TGTGCCAGCAGTTTGGCACCCGATGGCTACACCTTC.

This chain uses TRBV5-5 with TRBJ2-1; TRBD2 agrees at 11 bases. Germline V gives CDR1 SGHKS, CDR2 YYEKEE (reference sequence). The CDR3 has 14 residues. Losses at the gene ends were 4 bases for V and 8 bases for J; bases not matched to a gene: 5. The CDR3, as DNA: TGTGCCAGCAGCACTAGCGGGAGAGGAGATGAGCAGTTCTTC. This sequence encodes CASSTSGRGDEQFF.

The chain is built from TRBV4-3 and TRBJ2-7; either TRBD1 or TRBD2 may fit D (5 bases each). V lost 3 bases and J 4 bases, leaving 16 bases between the germline ends. CDR1 LGHNA and CDR2 YSLEER come from the germline V gene. The CDR3 has 15 residues. The CDR3 region has the DNA TGCGCCAGCAGCCACTCCTCCGGGGCCGATTACGAGCAGTACTTC. It codes for CASSHSSGADYEQYF.

The rearrangement uses TRBV7-9 and TRBJ1-2; 7 bases are shared with TRBD1. CDR1 is SEHNR and CDR2 is FQNEAQ in the germline V gene (reference sequence). The CDR3 extends over 16 amino acids. The trim removed 4 bases at V and 0 bases at J, leaving 8 bases unmatched. DNA of the CDR3: TGTGCCAGCAGCTCCCCCACAGGGGTTCCTAACTATGGCTACACCTTC. It yields the protein CASSSPTGVPNYGYTF.

The V call is TRBV24-1, the J call TRBJ2-2, with no clear D. The ends were cut back, 4 bases at V and 5 bases at J, with 16 bases in the middle. The CDR3 consists of 16 residues. The germline CDR1 and CDR2 sequences are KGHDR and SFDVKD. The CDR3, as DNA: TGTGCCACCAGTGACAACTACAATATAGGAACCGGGGAGCTGTTTTTT. This sequence encodes CATSDNYNIGTGELFF.

The chain combines TRBV2 with TRBJ2-7, with TRBD1 matching 9 bases. This CDR3 spans 14 amino acids. Per the germline V gene, CDR1 is SNHLY and CDR2 is FYNNEI. After removal of 9 bases from V and 3 bases from J, the junction contained 9 bases not matched to a gene. CDR3 bases: TGTGCCAGTAAAAGACAGGGGGGGGTCTACGAGCAGTACTTC. This sequence encodes CASKRQGGVYEQYF.

V is TRBV11-2 and J is TRBJ2-7; 10 bases are shared with TRBD2. CDR1 is SGHAT and CDR2 is FQNNGV in the germline V gene. This CDR3 has 16 residues. After removal of 1 base from V and 7 bases from J, the junction contained 10 bases not matched to a gene. Written as DNA, the CDR3 is TGTGCCAGCAGCTTAGGATCGGCTAGCGGGAGTCGGGAGCAGTACTTC. Translation gives CASSLGSASGSREQYF.

This clonotype has only a few counts. The chain couples TRBV7-9 to TRBJ2-7; D unresolved. CDR3 length equals 12 residues. V was trimmed by 5 bases and J by 7 bases, leaving 12 bases between them. Germline CDR1 SEHNR, CDR2 FQNEAQ (reference sequence). The CDR3 bases are TGTGCCAGCAGCCCAGTCCGGGTAGAGCAGTACTTC. Translated: CASSPVRVEQYF. The entire variable domain, with the rest obtained from reference TRBV7-9 and TRBJ2-7, is as follows: DTGVSQNPRHKITKRGQNVTFRCDPISEHNRLYWYRQTLGQGPEFLTYFQNEAQLEKSRLLSDRFSAERPKGSFSTLEIQRTEQGDSAMYLCASSPVRVEQYFGPGTRLTVT.

The sample holds a few counts of this clonotype. The gene calls are TRBV6-5 and TRBJ1-2; perhaps TRBD1 as D (6 bases). Per the germline V gene, CDR1 is MNHEY and CDR2 is SVGAGI. CDR3 length: 17 residues. V dropped 4 bases and J dropped 2 bases, with 20 bases sitting between them. In nucleotides, the CDR3 is TGTGCCAGCAGTTTATCGGGTCTGGGGGGGCGAAACTATGGCTACACCTTC. It encodes CASSLSGLGGRNYGYTF.

This clonotype was picked up a small number of times. The V and J genes are TRBV20-1 and TRBJ2-3; 10 bases are shared with TRBD2. Germline CDR1 and CDR2: DFQATT and SNEGSKA (reference sequence). The CDR3 totals 16 residues. The trim removed 5 bases at V and 3 bases at J, leaving 11 bases unmatched. The CDR3 DNA reads as TGCAGTGCTGCACATACTAGCGGGAAGGGGACAGATACGCAGTATTTT. Translating it yields CSAAHTSGKGTDTQYF.

Ten or more counts support this clonotype. The chain is built from TRBV30 and TRBJ2-7, with D perhaps given as TRBD1 or TRBD2 (5 bases each). Germline loops: CDR1 GTSNPN, CDR2 SVGIG (reference sequence). This CDR3 is built from 14 residues. The germline V and J ends were trimmed by 4 bases and 2 bases, with 15 bases remaining between them. The CDR3 coding sequence is TGTGCCTGGAAAAGGCCTCTGGGGGCCTACGAGCAGTACTTC. Protein sequence: CAWKRPLGAYEQYF.

The V and J genes are TRBV20-1 and TRBJ2-6; 8 nucleotides align to TRBD2. CDR1 is DFQATT, CDR2 SNEGSKA, per germline (reference sequence). J lost 1 base, V lost 0 bases, and 14 bases had no gene match. The CDR3 is made up of 20 amino acids. The chain's CDR3 is CSARDEREWYKGSGANVLTF. The CDR3 DNA reads TGCAGTGCTAGAGATGAGCGGGAGTGGTATAAGGGGTCTGGGGCCAACGTCCTGACTTTC.

This chain connects TRBV30 to TRBJ2-7, with D possibly being TRBD2 (5 bases). Between the trimmed V and J ends, which lost 2 bases and 3 bases, there was a span of 8 bases. The CDR3 is made up of 12 amino acids. Germline CDR1 GTSNPN, CDR2 SVGIG (reference sequence). This CDR3 reads CAWSPRDYEQYF. The CDR3 bases are TGTGCCTGGAGTCCCCGGGACTACGAGCAGTACTTC.

The sample holds many counts of this clonotype. This rearrangement joins TRBV7-9 to TRBJ2-1; D unresolved. This CDR3 is 14 amino acids long. Germline CDR1 reads SEHNR; CDR2 reads FQNEAQ (reference sequence). V lost 4 bases, J lost 3 bases, and 10 bases lay in between. The CDR3 loop is CASSSEYNYNEQFF. The CDR3 DNA sequence: TGTGCCAGCAGCTCGGAGTACAACTACAATGAGCAGTTCTTC.

This clonotype has only a few counts. This chain connects TRBV7-8 to TRBJ2-7; 7 bases match TRBD1. V lost 5 bases, J lost 2 bases, and 12 bases stayed unmatched. This CDR3 spans 16 amino acids. Germline V gene sequence: CDR1 SGHVS, CDR2 FQNEAQ. The chain's CDR3 is CASSPGGGTAAYEQYF. Written as DNA, the CDR3 is TGTGCCAGCAGCCCAGGGGGTGGGACAGCGGCCTACGAGCAGTACTTC.

This chain joins TRBV11-2 and TRBJ2-5; TRBD2 matches at 7 bases. V gave up 1 base and J gave up 7 bases; unmatched junction bases: 3. The CDR3 totals 13 residues. The germline V gene has CDR1 SGHAT and CDR2 FQNNGV. The CDR3 sequence: CASSLGRERTQYF. The DNA for the CDR3 is TGTGCCAGCAGCTTAGGGCGGGAGCGGACCCAGTACTTC.

The chain links TRBV20-1 to TRBJ2-5; TRBD1 agrees at 7 bases. The V gene's germline CDR1 is DFQATT and CDR2 SNEGSKA (reference sequence). CDR3 length: 14 residues. V was pared by 6 bases and J by 5 bases, with 12 bases of the junction left unmatched. CDR3 sequence reads: CSATVEGAGETQYF. CDR3 bases: TGCAGTGCCACGGTTGAGGGGGCAGGGGAGACCCAGTACTTC.

This clonotype has only a few counts. This rearrangement joins TRBV10-3 to TRBJ1-2; TRBD1 matches at 7 bases. The CDR3 is 14 residues long. V trimming: 5 bases; J trimming: 0 bases; junction bases outside the gene matches: 3. Germline CDR1 ENHRY, CDR2 SYGVKD. DNA for the CDR3: TGTGCCATCAGTCTGACAGGGACTAACTATGGCTACACCTTC. It encodes CAISLTGTNYGYTF.

The sample holds a few counts of this clonotype. The gene calls are TRBV5-5 and TRBJ2-2, with no clear D. The CDR3 spans 13 residues. Germline-derived CDR1 and CDR2 are SGHKS and YYEKEE (reference sequence). V lost 3 bases and J lost 8, with 11 bases in between. DNA for the CDR3: TGTGCCAGCAGCTCAACATGGCGTGGGGAGCTGTTTTTT. Translated: CASSSTWRGELFF.